These 19 T cell receptor beta chains were sequenced from one sample in a study of read filtering for tumor transcriptome and immune sequencing. This library used 300 to 500 ng RNA and molecular barcoded adaptors spanning alpha/delta and beta/gamma chains. TCRdb called the reads again in MiXCR, with one record for every CDR3 protein. Of tens of thousands of distinct CDR3 sequences in the sample, about 22% were seen once. Sequenced material: a population of CD138-negative cells sorted from bone marrow. These receptor sequences come from a donor at least 40 years old with multiple myeloma.

Points on this clonotype: A much bigger clone sits one base away, suggesting this may be a read error. The CDR3 sequence is CASSLYAHMNTEAFF. The CDR3 DNA sequence: TGCGCCAGCAGCTTGTACGCCCACATGAACACTGAAGCTTTCTTT. The rearrangement joins TRBV5-1 to TRBJ1-1; D gene uncertain. CDR3 length equals 15 residues. Germline-derived CDR1 and CDR2 are SGHRS and YFSETQ. V gave up 1 base and J gave up 0 bases, with 10 bases separating them.

Of note for this clonotype: This clone may be a read error of a much larger clone one base away. The J gene is TRBJ2-7, the V gene TRBV28, with D unclear. Germline CDR1 MDHEN, CDR2 SYDVKM. This CDR3 has 13 amino acids. V lost 2 bases and J 9 bases, leaving 14 bases between the germline ends. For the CDR3, the DNA is TGTGCCAGCAGTTTAGACCGCCTGAGTGGGCAGTACTTC. Amino acid sequence: CASSLDRLSGQYF.

At least ten counts were recorded for this clonotype. J is TRBJ1-2 and V is TRBV29-1; no definite D call. V dropped 1 base and J dropped 8 bases, with 11 bases sitting between them. Germline V gene lookup returns CDR1 SQVTM and CDR2 ANQGSEA. CDR3 length: 12 amino acids. CDR3 sequence reads: CSVEGWLGGYTF. For the CDR3, the DNA is TGCAGCGTTGAAGGGTGGCTCGGAGGCTACACCTTC.

This clonotype was counted many times. One end of the junction is discordant with germline, which a read error may explain. The chain carries TRBV5-1 and TRBJ1-1; no firm D call. CDR1 and CDR2 from the germline V gene are SGHRS and YFSETQ. CDR3 length equals 11 residues. This CDR3 reads CASSLNTEAFF. As DNA, the CDR3 is TGTGCCAGCAGCTTGAACACTGAAGCTTTCTTT.

Ten or more counts support this clonotype. This chain uses TRBV30 with TRBJ1-1, with a tentative D call TRBD1 (6 bases). The CDR3 runs 14 residues. Trimming removed 2 bases from V and 1 base from J, with 11 bases in between. CDR1 is GTSNPN, CDR2 SVGIG, per germline (reference sequence). CDR3 DNA: TGTGCCTGGAGTCTGGGGGCGGGGAACACTGAAGCTTTCTTT. Protein sequence: CAWSLGAGNTEAFF.

The V call is TRBV21-1, the J call TRBJ2-1. TRBV21-1 is designated a pseudogene. The CDR3 spans 14 residues. CDR3 region: CASSKEAPNNEQLF. CDR3 nucleotide sequence: TGTGCCAGCAGCAAAGAGGCACCGAACAATGAGCAGCTCTTC.

Ten or more counts support this clonotype. The chain combines TRBV6-1 with TRBJ2-1; D possibly corresponds to TRBD1 (6 bases). Germline values: CDR1 MNHNS, CDR2 SASEGT. The CDR3 spans 13 residues. The germline V and J ends were trimmed by 6 bases and 10 bases, with 16 bases remaining between them. CDR3 coding DNA: TGTGCCAGCAGGCATACAGGGAGATGGGAGCAGTTCTTC. It is translated as CASRHTGRWEQFF.

This clonotype was recorded at least ten times. The J gene is TRBJ2-3, the V gene TRBV7-3; 12 bases are shared with TRBD2. Per germline, CDR1 SGHTA and CDR2 FQGTGA. J lost 4 bases, V lost 6 bases, and 5 bases had no gene match. The CDR3 is 15 residues long. This CDR3 is CASSRLAGAADTQYF. The DNA of the CDR3 is TGTGCCAGCAGTCGACTAGCGGGGGCCGCAGATACGCAGTATTTT.

This clonotype was seen repeatedly, ten times or more. The CDR3: CSGQGVTEAFF. The CDR3 DNA follows: TGCAGCGGCCAGGGAGTAACTGAAGCTTTCTTT. The genes are TRBV29-1 and TRBJ1-1, with a possible D match to TRBD1 (5 bases). V was trimmed by 7 bases and J by 5 bases, leaving 11 bases between them. This CDR3 is built from 11 residues. Germline assignment: CDR1 SQVTM and CDR2 ANQGSEA. Drawing the rest from reference TRBV29-1 and TRBJ1-1, the complete variable domain is SAVISQKPSRDICQRGTSLTIQCQVDSQVTMMFWYRQQPGQSLTLIATANQGSEATYESGFVIDKFPISRPNLTFSTLTVSNMSPEDSSIYLCSGQGVTEAFFGQGTRLTVV.

This clonotype was seen many times. J is TRBJ1-1 and V is TRBV29-1, with D perhaps matching TRBD1 (5 bases). The germline V gene encodes CDR1 SQVTM and CDR2 ANQGSEA. V lost 1 base, J lost 11 bases, and 20 bases lay in between. The CDR3 is 14 residues long. DNA of the CDR3: TGCAGCGTTGAAGTAGAATTGGGTCAGGGACGGGCTTTCTTT. Residues: CSVEVELGQGRAFF.

This clonotype showed up many times. The chain recombines TRBV28 with TRBJ1-5; D gene ambiguous. Germline CDR1 reads MDHEN; CDR2 reads SYDVKM. The CDR3 covers 12 residues. The V end was cut by 6 bases, the J end by 5 bases, with 8 bases between. The CDR3 is CASSPIHQPQHF. The CDR3, as DNA: TGTGCCAGCAGCCCAATTCATCAGCCCCAGCATTTT.

The chain joins TRBV5-1 to TRBJ2-6, with 9 bases fitting TRBD1. The V segment lost 4 bases and the J segment 0 bases; nucleotides outside the gene matches: 2. This CDR3 has 16 residues. Germline V gene sequence: CDR1 SGHRS, CDR2 YFSETQ. CDR3 in DNA: TGCGCCAGCAGCCTGACAGGGGGCTCTGGGGCCAACGTCCTGACTTTC. It translates to CASSLTGGSGANVLTF.

Concerning this clonotype itself: This could be a read error, since a much larger clone is one nucleotide away. The V and J genes are TRBV28 and TRBJ1-5; 9 nucleotides line up with TRBD1. The CDR3 consists of 15 residues. The germline gives CDR1 MDHEN, CDR2 SYDVKM. Germline trimming cut 7 bases from V and 2 bases from J; bases unmatched to any gene: 6. CDR3 protein: CASTQRDRGNQPQHF. In DNA form, the CDR3 reads TGTGCCAGCACCCAGAGGGACAGGGGCAATCAGCCCCAGCATTTT.

The rearrangement joins TRBV7-2 to TRBJ2-3, with 9 bases matching TRBD2. The CDR3 covers 13 residues. The V gene end was trimmed by 8 bases and the J gene end by 8 bases; junction bases not matched to a gene: 8. The germline gives CDR1 SGHTA, CDR2 FQGNSA. CDR3 in DNA: TGTGCCAGCGTGCGGGGCGGGGGGGCTACGCAGTATTTT. Encoded protein: CASVRGGGATQYF.

This clonotype was seen many times. This chain uses TRBV5-1 with TRBJ1-1; D is possibly TRBD1 (6 bases). V shed 4 bases and J shed 1 base, with 14 bases lying between them. The CDR3 totals 15 residues. Germline V lookup: CDR1 SGHRS, CDR2 YFSETQ. The CDR3 reads CASSRTTGWNTEAFF. As DNA, the CDR3 is TGCGCCAGCAGCCGGACGACAGGTTGGAACACTGAAGCTTTCTTT.

The rearrangement joins TRBV20-1 to TRBJ1-5; D perhaps matches TRBD1 (6 bases). Germline V gene lookup returns CDR1 DFQATT and CDR2 SNEGSKA (reference sequence). The V gene lost 1 base and the J gene lost 6 bases, with 13 bases spanning the gap. The CDR3 runs to 14 residues. CDR3: CSARVPQGGQPQHF. CDR3 DNA sequence: TGCAGTGCTAGAGTTCCACAGGGCGGTCAGCCCCAGCATTTT.

There are many counts of this clonotype. The chain carries TRBV29-1 and TRBJ2-2; 13 bases agree with TRBD2. The germline V gene has CDR1 SQVTM and CDR2 ANQGSEA. This CDR3 spans 14 amino acids. The ends lost 5 bases at V and 4 bases at J; junction bases unmatched: 1. CDR3 DNA: TGCAGCGTTTGGACTAGCGGGGGCACCGGGGAGCTGTTTTTT. Translation: CSVWTSGGTGELFF.

This chain joins TRBV13 and TRBJ2-1, with D tentatively TRBD1 or TRBD2 (5 bases each). The CDR3 spans 14 residues. Germline CDR1 reads PRHDT; CDR2 reads FYEKMQ (reference sequence). Trimming stripped 3 bases from V and 4 bases from J, with 10 bases between. CDR3 DNA: TGTGCCAGCAGCTTCAGGGACCCGTACAATGAGCAGTTCTTC. Protein: CASSFRDPYNEQFF.

This clonotype was counted at least ten times. The V call is TRBV28, the J call TRBJ2-1, with 7 bases lining up with TRBD1. Per germline, CDR1 MDHEN and CDR2 SYDVKM. Losses at the gene ends were 2 bases for V and 6 bases for J; bases not matched to a gene: 10. The CDR3 has 16 residues. The CDR3 region is CASSLGSAGGSNEQFF. Written as DNA, the CDR3 is TGTGCCAGCAGTTTAGGTTCGGCAGGGGGATCCAATGAGCAGTTCTTC. Complete variable domain (other parts from reference TRBV28 and TRBJ2-1): DVKVTQSSRYLVKRTGEKVFLECVQDMDHENMFWYRQDPGLGLRLIYFSYDVKMKEKGDIPEGYSVSREKKERFSLILESASTNQTSMYLCASSLGSAGGSNEQFFGPGTRLTVL.